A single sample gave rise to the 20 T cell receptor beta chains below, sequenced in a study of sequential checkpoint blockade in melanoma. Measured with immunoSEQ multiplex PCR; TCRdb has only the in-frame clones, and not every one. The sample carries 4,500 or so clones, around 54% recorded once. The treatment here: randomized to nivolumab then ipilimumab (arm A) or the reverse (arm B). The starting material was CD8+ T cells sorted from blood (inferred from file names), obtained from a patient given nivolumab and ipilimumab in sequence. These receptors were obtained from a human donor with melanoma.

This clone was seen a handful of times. The CDR3 DNA reads TGCAGCGTTGAATCTGGGAGGGCCAACACCGGGGAGCTGTTTTTT. It translates to CSVESGRANTGELFF. The chain joins TRBV29-1 to TRBJ2-2, with TRBD2 matching over 7 bases. CDR3 length: 15 residues. Germline V gives CDR1 SQVTM, CDR2 ANQGSEA. V was pared by 2 bases and J by 2 bases, with 5 bases of the junction left unmatched.

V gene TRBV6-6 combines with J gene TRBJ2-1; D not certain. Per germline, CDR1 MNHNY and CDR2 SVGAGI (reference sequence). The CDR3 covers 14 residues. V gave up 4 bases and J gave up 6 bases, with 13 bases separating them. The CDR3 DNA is TGTGCCAGCAGTTCCTACGACTTCCGCAATGAGCAGTTCTTC. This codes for CASSSYDFRNEQFF.

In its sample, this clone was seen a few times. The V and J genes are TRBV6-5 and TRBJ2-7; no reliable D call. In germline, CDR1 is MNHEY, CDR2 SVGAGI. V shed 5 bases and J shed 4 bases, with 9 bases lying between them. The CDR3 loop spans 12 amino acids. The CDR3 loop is CASSPQNYEQYF. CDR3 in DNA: TGTGCCAGCAGTCCACAGAATTACGAGCAGTACTTC.

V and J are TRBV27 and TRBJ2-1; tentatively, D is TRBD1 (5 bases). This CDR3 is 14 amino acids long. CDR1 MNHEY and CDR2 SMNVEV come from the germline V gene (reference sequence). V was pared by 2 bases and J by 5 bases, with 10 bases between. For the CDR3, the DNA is TGTGCCAGCAGTTTAATAGGGGTGAACAATGAGCAGTTCTTC. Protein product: CASSLIGVNNEQFF.

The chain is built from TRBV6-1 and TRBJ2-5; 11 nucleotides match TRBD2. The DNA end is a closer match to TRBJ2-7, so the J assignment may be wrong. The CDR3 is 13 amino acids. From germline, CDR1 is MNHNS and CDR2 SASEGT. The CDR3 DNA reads TGTGCCACCTTTACTAGCGGGAGAAACGAGCAGTACTTC. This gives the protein CATFTSGRNEQYF.

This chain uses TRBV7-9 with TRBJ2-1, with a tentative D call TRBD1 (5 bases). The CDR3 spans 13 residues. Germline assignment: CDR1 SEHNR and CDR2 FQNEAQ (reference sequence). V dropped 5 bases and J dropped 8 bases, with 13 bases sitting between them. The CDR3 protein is CASSPRGSDEQFF. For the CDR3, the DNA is TGTGCCAGCAGCCCTAGGGGCAGCGATGAGCAGTTCTTC.

CDR3 in DNA: TGTGCCAGCAGCTTAAGAGGATACGGCAGCAATCAGCCCCAGCATTTT. Amino acid sequence: CASSLRGYGSNQPQHF. The V call is TRBV7-9, the J call TRBJ1-5; D gene unclear. Germline CDR1 and CDR2: SEHNR and FQNEAQ (reference sequence). V dropped 2 bases and J dropped 1 base, with 12 bases sitting between them. The CDR3 extends over 16 amino acids.

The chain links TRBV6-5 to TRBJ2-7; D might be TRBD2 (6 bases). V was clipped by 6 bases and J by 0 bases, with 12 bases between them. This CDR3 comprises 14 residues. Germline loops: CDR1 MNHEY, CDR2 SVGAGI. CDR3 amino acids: CASSRDGSSYEQYF. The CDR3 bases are TGTGCCAGCAGCCGGGACGGGAGCTCCTACGAGCAGTACTTC.

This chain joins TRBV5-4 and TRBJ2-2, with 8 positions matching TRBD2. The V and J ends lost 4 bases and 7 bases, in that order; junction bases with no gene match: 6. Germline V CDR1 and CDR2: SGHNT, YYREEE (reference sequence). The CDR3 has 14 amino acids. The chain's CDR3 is CASSLGRANGELFF. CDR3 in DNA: TGTGCCAGCAGCCTCGGGAGGGCCAACGGGGAGCTGTTTTTT.

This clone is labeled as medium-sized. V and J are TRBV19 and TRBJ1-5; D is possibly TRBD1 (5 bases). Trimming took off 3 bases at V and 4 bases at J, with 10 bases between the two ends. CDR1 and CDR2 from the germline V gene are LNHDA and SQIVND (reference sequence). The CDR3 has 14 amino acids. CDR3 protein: CASSIGAGNQPQHF. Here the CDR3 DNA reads TGTGCCAGTAGTATTGGCGCAGGGAATCAGCCCCAGCATTTT.

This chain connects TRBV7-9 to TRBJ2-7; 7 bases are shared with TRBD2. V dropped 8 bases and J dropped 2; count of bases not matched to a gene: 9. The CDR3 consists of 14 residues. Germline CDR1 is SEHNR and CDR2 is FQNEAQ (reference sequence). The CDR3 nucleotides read TGTGCCAGCTGGGGCGGGGGATTCCCCTACGAGCAGTACTTC. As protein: CASWGGGFPYEQYF.

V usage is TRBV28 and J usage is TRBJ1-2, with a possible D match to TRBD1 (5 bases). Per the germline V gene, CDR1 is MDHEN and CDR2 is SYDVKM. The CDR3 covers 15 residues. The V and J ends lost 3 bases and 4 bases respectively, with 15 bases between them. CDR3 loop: CASSFSSWGPYGYTF. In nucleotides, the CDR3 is TGTGCCAGCAGTTTTAGCTCGTGGGGCCCCTATGGCTACACCTTC.

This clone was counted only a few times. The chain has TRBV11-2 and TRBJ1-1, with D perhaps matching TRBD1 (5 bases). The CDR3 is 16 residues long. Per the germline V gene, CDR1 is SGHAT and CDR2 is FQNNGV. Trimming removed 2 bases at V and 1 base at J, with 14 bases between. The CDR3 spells CASSLIGVEPNTEAFF. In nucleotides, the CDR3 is TGTGCCAGCAGCTTAATAGGGGTCGAACCGAACACTGAAGCTTTCTTT. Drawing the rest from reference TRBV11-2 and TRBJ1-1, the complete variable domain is EAGVAQSPRYKIIEKRQSVAFWCNPISGHATLYWYQQILGQGPKLLIQFQNNGVVDDSQLPKDRFSAERLKGVDSTLKIQPAKLEDSAVYLCASSLIGVEPNTEAFFGQGTRLTVV.

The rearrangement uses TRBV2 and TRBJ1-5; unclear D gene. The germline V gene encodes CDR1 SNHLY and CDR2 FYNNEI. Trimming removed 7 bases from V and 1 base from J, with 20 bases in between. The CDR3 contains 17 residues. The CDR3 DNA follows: TGTGCCAGCAAGGAGGCAGCCGGACTGCCCAGCAATCAGCCCCAGCATTTT. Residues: CASKEAAGLPSNQPQHF.

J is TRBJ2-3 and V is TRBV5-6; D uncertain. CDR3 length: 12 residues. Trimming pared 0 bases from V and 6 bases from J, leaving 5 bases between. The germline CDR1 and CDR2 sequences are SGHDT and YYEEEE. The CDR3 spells CASSLGSDTQYF. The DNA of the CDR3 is TGTGCCAGCAGCTTGGGTAGCGATACGCAGTATTTT.

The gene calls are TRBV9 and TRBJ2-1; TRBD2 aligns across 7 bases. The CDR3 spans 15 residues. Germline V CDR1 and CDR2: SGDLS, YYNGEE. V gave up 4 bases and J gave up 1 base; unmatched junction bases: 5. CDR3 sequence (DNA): TGTGCCAGCAGCCAAGCGGGAAATTCCTACAATGAGCAGTTCTTC. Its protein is CASSQAGNSYNEQFF.

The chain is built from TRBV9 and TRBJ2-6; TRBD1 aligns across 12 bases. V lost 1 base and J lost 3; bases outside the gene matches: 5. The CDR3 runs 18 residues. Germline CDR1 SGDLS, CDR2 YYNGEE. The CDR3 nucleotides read TGTGCCAGCAGCGTACCGGGACAGGGGGCGGGTGGGGCCAACGTCCTGACTTTC. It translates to CASSVPGQGAGGANVLTF.

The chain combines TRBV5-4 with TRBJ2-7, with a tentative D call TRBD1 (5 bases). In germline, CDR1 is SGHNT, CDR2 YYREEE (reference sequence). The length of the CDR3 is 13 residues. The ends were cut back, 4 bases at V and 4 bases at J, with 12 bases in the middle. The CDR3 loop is CASSLARDYEQYF. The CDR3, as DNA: TGTGCCAGCAGCCTTGCCAGGGATTACGAGCAGTACTTC. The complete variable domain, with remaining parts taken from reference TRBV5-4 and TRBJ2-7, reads ETGVTQSPTHLIKTRGQQVTLRCSSQSGHNTVSWYQQALGQGPQFIFQYYREEENGRGNFPPRFSGLQFPNYSSELNVNALELDDSALYLCASSLARDYEQYFGPGTRLTVT.

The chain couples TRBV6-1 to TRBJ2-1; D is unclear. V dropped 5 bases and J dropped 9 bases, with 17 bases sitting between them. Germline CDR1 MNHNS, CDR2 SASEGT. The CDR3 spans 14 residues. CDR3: CASSLADFGVEQFF. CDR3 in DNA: TGTGCCAGCAGTCTCGCAGACTTCGGCGTTGAGCAGTTCTTC.

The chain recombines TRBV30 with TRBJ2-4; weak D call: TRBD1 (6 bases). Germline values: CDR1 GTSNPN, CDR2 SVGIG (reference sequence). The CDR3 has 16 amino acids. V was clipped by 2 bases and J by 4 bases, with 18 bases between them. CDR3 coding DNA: TGTGCCTGGAGTTCCTGGGACACCGGAACAAAAAACATTCAGTACTTC. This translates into CAWSSWDTGTKNIQYF.